This record looks at one T cell receptor (beta chain) sequence and its context. The source of the sample is a study of blood T cell repertoires in COVID-19. Patients at the Seattle site were enrolled during active infection and followed longitudinally. Profiled with immunoSEQ multiplex PCR; TCRdb holds only in-frame clones, not every one. Among 150,000 to 180,000 clones, 85% were seen once, and the ten largest hold 8% to 9%. Unmatched junction bases numbered 16, after V lost 4 bases and J lost 4 bases. The CDR3 is made up of 17 amino acids. Per the germline V gene, CDR1 is SGHTS and CDR2 is YDEGEE. Material for sequencing was peripheral blood. The J gene is TRBJ2-5, the V gene TRBV5-8; 7 bases line up with TRBD2. This TCR was sampled from a woman aged 55-70 years with COVID-19, enrolled during active disease. In DNA form, the CDR3 reads TGTGCCAGCAGCCCCGGTTGGACTTTTGGGGAGGGAGAGACCCAGTACTTC. This translates into CASSPGWTFGEGETQYF.